This T cell receptor beta chain was documented in a study of T cells in Graves' hyperthyroidism and ophthalmopathy. Germline CDR1 reads DFQATT; CDR2 reads SNEGSKA (reference sequence). V was clipped by 3 bases and J by 5 bases, with 13 bases between them. This CDR3 is 13 amino acids long. RNA transcripts yielded amplified TCR beta CDR3 regions. First-round RT-PCR of the TCR CDR3 relied on the HTBI primer set. Via MiXCR, TCRdb re-called the multiplex PCR reads, giving one row per CDR3 protein. Among 600,000 to 800,000 distinct CDR3 sequences listed, roughly a third were seen once. The specimen sequenced was blood. This TCR derives from a woman between 40 and 55 years old with Graves' hyperthyroidism. The chain carries TRBV20-1 and TRBJ1-2; D not certain. The CDR3 region has the DNA TGCAGTGCTAGCGGGTCGTCGTGGTATGGCTACACCTTC. Its protein is CSASGSSWYGYTF.